This T cell receptor (beta chain) was documented in a study of cytomegalovirus exposure and HLA in healthy donors. Details on this clone: The antigen remains unidentified.

Overall study findings and caveats: Rates of TCR association differed by HLA locus in a later analysis, with DRB1 highest and HLA-C lowest. Roughly uniform sequencing depth across donors was assumed, possibly incorrectly. It was reported that the classifier diagnosed cytomegalovirus status with high specificity and sensitivity in both the original and validation cohorts. The authors later linked a missense DCLRE1C variant to TCR beta V- and J-gene trimming.

The PCR made use of 60 Vbeta and 13 Jbeta primers. The data were produced by immunoSEQ multiplex PCR, yet TCRdb's version contains in-frame clones alone and is incomplete. Here the sample spans some 190,000 clones, 80% being singletons. The germline CDR1 and CDR2 sequences are LNHDA and SQIVND (reference sequence). The V segment lost 4 bases and the J segment 5 bases; nucleotides outside the gene matches: 15. The CDR3 sequence is 17 residues long. Input material: PBMCs. The TCR was taken from a girl aged 10 to 17 in good health and CMV-seropositive. The chain joins TRBV19 to TRBJ1-1; 8 bases fit TRBD1. The CDR3 DNA reads TGTGCCAGTAGTACTGAGTTTGGTGGCAGGGGGCGTACTGAAGCTTTCTTT. This sequence encodes CASSTEFGGRGRTEAFF. Full variable domain (remainder filled in from reference TRBV19 and TRBJ1-1): DGGITQSPKYLFRKEGQNVTLSCEQNLNHDAMYWYRQDPGQGLRLIYYSQIVNDFQKGDIAEGYSVSREKKESFPLTVTSAQKNPTAFYLCASSTEFGGRGRTEAFFGQGTRLTVV.